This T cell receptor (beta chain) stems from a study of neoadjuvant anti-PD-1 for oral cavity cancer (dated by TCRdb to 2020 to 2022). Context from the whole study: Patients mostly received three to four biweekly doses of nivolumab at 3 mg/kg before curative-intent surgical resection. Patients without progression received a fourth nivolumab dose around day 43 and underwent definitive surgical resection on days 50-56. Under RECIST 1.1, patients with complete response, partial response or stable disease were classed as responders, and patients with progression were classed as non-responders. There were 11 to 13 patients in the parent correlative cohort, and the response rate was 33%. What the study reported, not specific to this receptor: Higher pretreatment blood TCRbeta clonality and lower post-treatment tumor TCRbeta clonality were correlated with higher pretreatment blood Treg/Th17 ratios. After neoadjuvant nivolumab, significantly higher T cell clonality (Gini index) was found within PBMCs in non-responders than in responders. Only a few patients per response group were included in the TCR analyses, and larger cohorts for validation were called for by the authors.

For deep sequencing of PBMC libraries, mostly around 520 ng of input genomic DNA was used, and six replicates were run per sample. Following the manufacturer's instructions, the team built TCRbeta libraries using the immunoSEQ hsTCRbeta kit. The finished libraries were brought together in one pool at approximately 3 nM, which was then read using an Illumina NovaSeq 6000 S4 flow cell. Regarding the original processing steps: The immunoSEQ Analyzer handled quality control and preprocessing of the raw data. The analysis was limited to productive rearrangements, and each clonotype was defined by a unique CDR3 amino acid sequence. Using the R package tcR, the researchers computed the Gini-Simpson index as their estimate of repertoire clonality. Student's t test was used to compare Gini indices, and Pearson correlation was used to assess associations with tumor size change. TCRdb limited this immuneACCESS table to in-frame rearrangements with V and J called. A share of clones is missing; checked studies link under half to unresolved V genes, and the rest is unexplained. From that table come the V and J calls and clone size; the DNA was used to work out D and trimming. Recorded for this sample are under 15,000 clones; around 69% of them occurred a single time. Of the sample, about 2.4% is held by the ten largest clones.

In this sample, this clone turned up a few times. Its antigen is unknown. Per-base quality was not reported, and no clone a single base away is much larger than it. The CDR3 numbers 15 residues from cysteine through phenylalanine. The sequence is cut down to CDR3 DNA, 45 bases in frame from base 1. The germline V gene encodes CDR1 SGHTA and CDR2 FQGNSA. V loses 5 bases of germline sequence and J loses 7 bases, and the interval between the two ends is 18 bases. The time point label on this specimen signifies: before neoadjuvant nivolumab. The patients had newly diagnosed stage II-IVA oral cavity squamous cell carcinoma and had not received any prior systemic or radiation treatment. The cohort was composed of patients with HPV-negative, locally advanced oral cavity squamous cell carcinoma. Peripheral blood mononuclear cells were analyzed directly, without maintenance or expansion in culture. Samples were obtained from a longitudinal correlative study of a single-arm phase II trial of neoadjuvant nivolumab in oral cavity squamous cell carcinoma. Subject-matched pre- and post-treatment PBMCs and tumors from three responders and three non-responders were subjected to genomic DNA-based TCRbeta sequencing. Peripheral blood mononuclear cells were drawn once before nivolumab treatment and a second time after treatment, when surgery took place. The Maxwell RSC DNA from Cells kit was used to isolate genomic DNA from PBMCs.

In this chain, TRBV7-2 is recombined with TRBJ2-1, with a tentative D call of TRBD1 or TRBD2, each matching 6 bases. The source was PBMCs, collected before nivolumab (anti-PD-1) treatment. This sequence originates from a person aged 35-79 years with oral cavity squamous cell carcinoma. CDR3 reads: CASSPRGGGGNEQFF. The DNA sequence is TGTGCCAGCAGCCCTCGAGGGGGAGGCGGGAATGAGCAGTTCTTC.